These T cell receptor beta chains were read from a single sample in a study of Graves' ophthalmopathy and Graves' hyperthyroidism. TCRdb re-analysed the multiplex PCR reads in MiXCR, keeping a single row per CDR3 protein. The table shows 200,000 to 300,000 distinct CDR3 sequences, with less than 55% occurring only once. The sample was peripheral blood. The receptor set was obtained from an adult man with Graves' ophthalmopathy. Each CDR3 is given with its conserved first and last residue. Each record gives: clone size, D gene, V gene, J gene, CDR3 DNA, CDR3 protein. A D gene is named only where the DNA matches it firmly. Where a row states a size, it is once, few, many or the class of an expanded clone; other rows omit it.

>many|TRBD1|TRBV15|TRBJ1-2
TGTGCCACCAGCAGAGATCTTGGGACAGGGACCTATGGCTACACCTTC
CATSRDLGTGTYGYTF
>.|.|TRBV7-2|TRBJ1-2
TGTGCCAGCAGCCTCCGCGGGGCGGCTACTAACTATGGCTACACCTTC
CASSLRGAATNYGYTF
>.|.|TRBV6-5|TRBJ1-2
TGTGCCAGCAGTTACGAGGGAGGCGGCTACACCTTC
CASSYEGGGYTF
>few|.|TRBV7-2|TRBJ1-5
TGTGCCAGCAGCTTAGGAGGGTCGGGGGTTGGACAGCCCCAGCATTTT
CASSLGGSGVGQPQHF
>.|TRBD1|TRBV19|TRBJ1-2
TGTGCCAGTTCCCACAGGGGACCTAACTATGGCTACACCTTC
CASSHRGPNYGYTF
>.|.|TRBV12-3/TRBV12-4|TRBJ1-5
TGTGCCAGCAGTCCCTCTGCGACAGGCGGCGACCCCCAGCATTTT
CASSPSATGGDPQHF
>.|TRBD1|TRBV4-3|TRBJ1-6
TGCGCCAGCAGCCAAGGTCAGGGGGCAGCAGAAGGTTCACCCCTCCACTTT
CASSQGQGAAEGSPLHF
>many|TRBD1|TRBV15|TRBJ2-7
TGTGCCACCAGCAGGACAGGGGGTATCTACGAGCAGTACTTC
CATSRTGGIYEQYF
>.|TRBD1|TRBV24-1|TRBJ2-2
TGTGCCACCAGTGAGGGACAGGGGGCGTACACCGGGGAGCTGTTTTTT
CATSEGQGAYTGELFF
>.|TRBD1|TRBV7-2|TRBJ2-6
TGTGCCAGCAGCCTAACGTTACCTACAGGGGGCGAAAATTTTTACTCTGGGGCCAACGTCCTGACTTTC
CASSLTLPTGGENFYSGANVLTF
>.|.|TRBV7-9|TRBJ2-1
TGTGCCAGCAGCTTATACGGGGGCTACAATGAGCAGTTCTTC
CASSLYGGYNEQFF
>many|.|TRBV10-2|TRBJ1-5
TGCGCCAGCAGATCAAATCAGCCCCAGCATTTT
CASRSNQPQHF
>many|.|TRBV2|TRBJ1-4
TGTGCCAGCAGTGGTGAACAAGAAAAACTGTTTTTT
CASSGEQEKLFF
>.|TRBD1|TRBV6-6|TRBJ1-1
TGTGCCAGCAGTCGACAGGGTATGAACACTGAAGCTTTCTTT
CASSRQGMNTEAFF
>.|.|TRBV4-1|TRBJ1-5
TGCGCCAGCAGCCAATTGGACAATAGCAATCAGCCCCAGCATTTT
CASSQLDNSNQPQHF
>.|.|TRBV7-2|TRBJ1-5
TGTGCCAGCAGAACCGGGACTAGCGGCAGCTCCTACGAGCATTTT
CASRTGTSGSSYEHF
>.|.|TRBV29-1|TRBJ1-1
TGCAGCGTTGACGAGACAGTTATCCTTGAAGCTTTCTTT
CSVDETVILEAFF
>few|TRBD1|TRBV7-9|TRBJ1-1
TGTGCCAGCAGCAGAGGGACAGCCACTGAAGCTTTCTTT
CASSRGTATEAFF
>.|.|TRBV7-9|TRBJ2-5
TGTGCCAGCAGCTTAGATTTAGGAGAAGAGACCCAGTACTTC
CASSLDLGEETQYF
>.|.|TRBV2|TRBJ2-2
TGTGCCAGCAGTGAAATTAAGAGGATGAACACCGGGGAGCTGTTTTTT
CASSEIKRMNTGELFF
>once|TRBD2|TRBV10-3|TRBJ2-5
TGTGCCAGCAGACCCGGGACTAGCCAGACCCAGTACTTC
CASRPGTSQTQYF
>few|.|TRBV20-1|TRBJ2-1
TGCAGTGCTAGACCTGGACAGAGCTACAATGAGCAGTTCTTC
CSARPGQSYNEQFF
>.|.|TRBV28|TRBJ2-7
TGTGCCAGCAACTCGGGGCAGGCCCGGGCAGAGGGCGAGCAGTACTTC
CASNSGQARAEGEQYF
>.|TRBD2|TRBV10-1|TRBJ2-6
TGCGCCAGCTCTAGCGGGGGAAGCTCTGGGGCCAACGTCCTGACTTTC
CASSSGGSSGANVLTF
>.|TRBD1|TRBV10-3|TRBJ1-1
TGTGCCATCAGTTACCGAACAGGGGGCAGAGGTTGGACTGAAGCTTTCTTT
CAISYRTGGRGWTEAFF
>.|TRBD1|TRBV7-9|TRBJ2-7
TGTGCCAGCAGCTTCCTGACAGGGGGCGTCGACGAGCAGTACTTC
CASSFLTGGVDEQYF
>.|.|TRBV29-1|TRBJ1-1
TGCAGCGTTGAAGGACGGGTTTCGAACACTGAAGCTTTCTTT
CSVEGRVSNTEAFF
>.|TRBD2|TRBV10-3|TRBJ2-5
TGTGCCAGCCGTAGGGGCGGGGGGTACCAAGAGACCCAGTACTTC
CASRRGGGYQETQYF
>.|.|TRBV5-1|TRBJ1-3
TGCGCCAGCAGCTTGGTGGGACGGCTAAACACCATATATTTT
CASSLVGRLNTIYF